One and the same sample provided the 15 T cell receptor beta chains below, sequenced in a study of blood T cell repertoires in COVID-19. Produced via immunoSEQ multiplex PCR; TCRdb's table is partial and in-frame only. Among some 41,000 clones listed, approximately 83% were seen once. Sequencing was done on a sample of peripheral blood. These receptors were obtained from a man at least 80 years old in a cohort sampled during active COVID-19.

The chain recombines TRBV9 with TRBJ2-3; unclear D gene. The CDR3 loop spans 13 amino acids. Germline lookup yields CDR1 SGDLS and CDR2 YYNGEE. V gave up 3 bases and J gave up 4 bases, with 9 bases separating them. CDR3 coding DNA: TGTGCCAGCAGCGGCCAGGTGGCAGATACGCAGTATTTT. Amino acids: CASSGQVADTQYF. Full variable domain (remainder filled in from reference TRBV9 and TRBJ2-3): DSGVTQTPKHLITATGQRVTLRCSPRSGDLSVYWYQQSLDQGLQFLIQYYNGEERAKGNILERFSAQQFPDLHSELNLSSLELGDSALYFCASSGQVADTQYFGPGTRLTVL.

This chain links TRBV29-1 with TRBJ2-7; 8 nucleotides align to TRBD1. The V gene's germline CDR1 is SQVTM and CDR2 ANQGSEA. This CDR3 has 13 amino acids. V lost 6 bases and J lost 6; bases outside the gene matches: 10. The CDR3 sequence: CSVQRQGISEQYF. DNA of the CDR3: TGCAGCGTCCAAAGACAGGGGATCTCCGAGCAGTACTTC.

This clone appeared a few times. The CDR3 is CASSPYIQQQNTGELFF. CDR3 sequence (DNA): TGTGCCAGCTCACCCTACATCCAACAGCAGAACACCGGGGAGCTGTTTTTT. This chain links TRBV18 with TRBJ2-2; the D is unclear. From germline, CDR1 is KGHSH and CDR2 LQKENI. V was shortened by 3 bases and J by 1 base, with 15 bases between the two germline ends. The CDR3 is 17 amino acids.

This clone was found once. The chain joins TRBV5-4 to TRBJ2-3; 9 bases agree with TRBD2. Germline V gene data show CDR1 as SGHNT and CDR2 as YYREEE (reference sequence). J was trimmed by 3 bases and V by 4 bases; bases with no gene match: 6. This CDR3 has 15 amino acids. The CDR3 nucleotides read TGTGCCAGCAGCGATCATAGCGGGGGAACAGATACGCAGTATTTT. Its protein product is CASSDHSGGTDTQYF.

CDR3 sequence: CASSPTSFGETQYF. In DNA form, the CDR3 reads TGTGCCAGCAGCCCGACTAGTTTCGGAGAGACCCAGTACTTC. The gene calls are TRBV7-2 and TRBJ2-5; tentatively, D is TRBD2 (6 bases). Trimming cost V 5 bases and J 4 bases, with 14 bases left between them. Germline assignment: CDR1 SGHTA and CDR2 FQGNSA. The CDR3 runs to 14 residues.

The V call is TRBV18, the J call TRBJ2-5; D is possibly TRBD1 (5 bases). Germline CDR1 is KGHSH and CDR2 is LQKENI. V lost 0 bases, J lost 4 bases, and 12 bases lay in between. The CDR3 is made up of 15 amino acids. The CDR3 nucleotides are TGTGCCAGCTCACCACCGTCCCACCAGGGAGAGACCCAGTACTTC. This translates into CASSPPSHQGETQYF.

This chain connects TRBV7-2 to TRBJ2-7, with 12 positions matching TRBD1. The V segment lost 6 bases and the J segment 1 base; nucleotides outside the gene matches: 10. The CDR3 sequence is 17 residues long. Germline assignment: CDR1 SGHTA and CDR2 FQGNSA. In DNA, the CDR3 is TGTGCCAGCAGTCGGGACAGGGGGCTAGCGGGTTCCTACGAGCAGTACTTC. Amino acid sequence: CASSRDRGLAGSYEQYF.

The chain recombines TRBV18 with TRBJ1-1, with D uncertain. The CDR3 has 12 amino acids. Germline V gene lookup returns CDR1 KGHSH and CDR2 LQKENI. V lost 11 bases and J 5 bases, leaving 15 bases between the germline ends. The CDR3 sequence is CAPPVRRTEAFF. The DNA for the CDR3 is TGTGCCCCACCCGTGAGGAGGACTGAAGCTTTCTTT. Complete variable domain (other parts from reference TRBV18 and TRBJ1-1): NAGVMQNPRHLVRRRGQEARLRCSPMKGHSHVYWYRQLPEEGLKFMVYLQKENIIDESGMPKERFSAEFPKEGPSILRIQQVVRGDSAAYFCAPPVRRTEAFFGQGTRLTVV.

The chain is built from TRBV24-1 and TRBJ2-1, with 7 bases identical to TRBD1. Germline CDR1 and CDR2: KGHDR and SFDVKD. The CDR3 runs to 15 residues. The V segment lost 4 bases and the J segment 6 bases; nucleotides outside the gene matches: 8. CDR3 in amino acids: CATSDTRGSGNEQFF. The CDR3 DNA is TGTGCCACCAGTGACACCAGGGGGAGCGGCAATGAGCAGTTCTTC.

This clone has only one observation. This chain uses TRBV5-6 with TRBJ2-3; D remains unclear. Germline loops: CDR1 SGHDT, CDR2 YYEEEE. V lost 3 bases to trimming and J lost 4 bases, with 12 bases between them. The CDR3 extends over 14 amino acids. CDR3 region: CASSSISSPDTQYF. CDR3 sequence (DNA): TGTGCCAGCAGCTCAATCTCGAGCCCAGATACGCAGTATTTT.

The chain's CDR3 is CASSYTGTASYEQYF. The DNA of the CDR3 is TGTGCCAGCAGTTATACCGGGACAGCGAGCTACGAGCAGTACTTC. The chain links TRBV28 to TRBJ2-7; 7 bases line up with TRBD1. Trimming removed 4 bases from V and 3 bases from J; junction bases left unmatched: 9. The CDR3 has 15 residues. Per germline, CDR1 MDHEN and CDR2 SYDVKM.

This sequence joins TRBV9 and TRBJ2-7; tentative D call: TRBD1 (6 bases). Germline assignment: CDR1 SGDLS and CDR2 YYNGEE. Deletions cut 2 bases from V and 3 bases from J, with 12 bases between. The CDR3 sequence is 14 residues long. CDR3 residues: CASSVGGDLYEQYF. CDR3 sequence (DNA): TGTGCCAGCAGCGTTGGGGGCGACCTCTACGAGCAGTACTTC.

V usage is TRBV6-2 or TRBV6-3 and J usage is TRBJ2-7, with 9 bases aligning to TRBD2. This CDR3 has 14 residues. Per germline, CDR1 MNHEY and CDR2 SVGEGT. V was pared by 6 bases and J by 5 bases, with 8 bases of the junction left unmatched. The CDR3 sequence is CASSHGTSTDEQYF. The CDR3 DNA follows: TGTGCCAGCAGCCACGGGACTAGCACCGACGAGCAGTACTTC.

In this sample, this clone turned up a few times. The genes are TRBV15 and TRBJ2-7; D is unresolved. The CDR3 extends over 13 amino acids. Trimming stripped 3 bases from V and 7 bases from J, with 13 bases between. From germline, CDR1 is LNHNV and CDR2 YYDKDF (reference sequence). CDR3 sequence (DNA): TGTGCCACCAGCAGCAAGTACTTCTCTGAGCAGTACTTC. Translation gives CATSSKYFSEQYF.

This chain links TRBV7-9 with TRBJ1-1; a weak D match, TRBD1 (6 bases). The CDR3 sequence is 13 residues long. V lost 5 bases to trimming and J lost 6 bases, with 13 bases between them. Germline V gene sequence: CDR1 SEHNR, CDR2 FQNEAQ (reference sequence). CDR3 nucleotides: TGTGCCAGCAGCCACAGGGATGGCGCTGAAGCTTTCTTT. Protein sequence: CASSHRDGAEAFF.